This T cell receptor (beta chain) was sequenced for a study of blood T cell repertoires in COVID-19. Profiling relied on immunoSEQ multiplex PCR, and the TCRdb table lists in-frame clones only, not all of them. In the table there are 45,000 to 60,000 clones, around 83% of which are singletons. CDR3 length: 15 amino acids. The V and J ends lost 2 bases and 3 bases, in that order; junction bases with no gene match: 3. Germline CDR1 reads LGHDT; CDR2 reads YNNKEL (reference sequence). This clone has more than one count but fewer than ten. The receptor was isolated from a woman in her fifties or sixties with acute or convalescent COVID-19. The chain couples TRBV3-1 (or the pseudogene TRBV3-2) to TRBJ1-3, with TRBD1 identical over 8 bases. Material for sequencing was peripheral blood. The CDR3 DNA reads TGTGCCAGCAGCCAAACAGGGGGTGGTGGAAACACCATATATTTT. It is translated as CASSQTGGGGNTIYF.